These 29 T cell receptor beta chains were all obtained from the same sample, sequenced in a study of T cell responses to AZD1222 COVID-19 vaccine. Produced via immunoSEQ multiplex PCR; TCRdb's table is partial and in-frame only. The sample shows around 130,000 clones, about 90% of them seen only once. This material consisted of peripheral blood, taken 28 days after the second dose of the MenACWY control vaccine. These TCRs come from an adult who received the MenACWY meningococcal vaccine as a control.

The genes are TRBV7-3 and TRBJ2-7; 9 positions match TRBD1. J was trimmed by 4 bases and V by 5 bases; bases with no gene match: 9. Per germline, CDR1 SGHTA and CDR2 FQGTGA. This CDR3 contains 15 residues. CDR3 sequence reads: CASSLGQGRGYEQYF. The CDR3 DNA follows: TGTGCCAGCAGCCTCGGACAGGGGAGAGGGTACGAGCAGTACTTC.

The chain links TRBV10-3 to TRBJ2-3, with 9 nucleotides matching TRBD1. J was trimmed by 3 bases and V by 6 bases; bases with no gene match: 10. CDR3 length: 16 residues. From germline, CDR1 is ENHRY and CDR2 SYGVKD. The CDR3 spells CAISTRTGVVTDTQYF. In nucleotides, the CDR3 is TGTGCCATCAGCACTAGGACAGGGGTGGTAACAGATACGCAGTATTTT.

The V call is TRBV9, the J call TRBJ2-3; 12 bases match TRBD1. Germline lookup yields CDR1 SGDLS and CDR2 YYNGEE. This CDR3 has 16 amino acids. Germline trimming cut 5 bases from V and 3 bases from J; bases unmatched to any gene: 7. This CDR3 reads CASRPPGQGATDTQYF. The CDR3 region has the DNA TGTGCCAGCAGACCACCGGGACAGGGGGCTACAGATACGCAGTATTTT.

V gene TRBV29-1 combines with J gene TRBJ1-2, with D unclear. Trimming cost V 0 bases and J 5 bases, with 10 bases left between them. Germline CDR1 SQVTM, CDR2 ANQGSEA. This CDR3 has 13 amino acids. For the CDR3, the DNA is TGCAGCGTTGAAGATCTGGGGAGATATGGCTACACCTTC. Translation: CSVEDLGRYGYTF.

The chain has TRBV6-5 and TRBJ2-5; TRBD2 aligns across 8 bases. This CDR3 region has 13 residues. The V gene's germline CDR1 is MNHEY and CDR2 SVGAGI. V dropped 11 bases and J dropped 2; count of bases not matched to a gene: 7. CDR3 nucleotide sequence: TGTGCCGGGGCGGCGGGGGGACAAGAGACCCAGTACTTC. Encoded protein: CAGAAGGQETQYF.

This chain uses TRBV28 with TRBJ1-2; tentative D call: TRBD1 (5 bases). This CDR3 comprises 13 residues. V lost 2 bases to trimming and J lost 3 bases, with 7 bases between them. Germline V gives CDR1 MDHEN, CDR2 SYDVKM. The CDR3 loop is CASSLQGYYGYTF. CDR3 DNA sequence: TGTGCCAGCAGTTTACAGGGTTACTATGGCTACACCTTC.

The chain joins TRBV6-5 to TRBJ2-3; D perhaps matches TRBD2 (6 bases). Trimming took off 5 bases at V and 0 bases at J, with 12 bases between the two ends. The germline V gene encodes CDR1 MNHEY and CDR2 SVGAGI. The CDR3 is 15 residues long. CDR3 DNA sequence: TGTGCCAGCAGTCGGGCGGGGCCTAGCACAGATACGCAGTATTTT. It translates to CASSRAGPSTDTQYF.

V usage is TRBV5-1 and J usage is TRBJ2-3, with 13 bases lining up with TRBD2. The CDR3 covers 16 residues. Germline CDR1 reads SGHRS; CDR2 reads YFSETQ. J lost 1 base, V lost 4 bases, and 3 bases had no gene match. CDR3 protein: CASSPGTSGGTDTQYF. The CDR3 DNA is TGCGCCAGCAGCCCAGGGACTAGCGGGGGCACAGATACGCAGTATTTT.

The J gene is TRBJ2-5, the V gene TRBV28; D is unclear. Trimming shortened V by 2 bases and J by 4 bases, and 5 bases separated the two germline ends. CDR3 length: 12 amino acids. In germline, CDR1 is MDHEN, CDR2 SYDVKM. In DNA form, the CDR3 reads TGTGCCAGCAGTTTAAACGGAGAGACCCAGTACTTC. Translating gives CASSLNGETQYF.

The CDR3 spells CASSKFRTENTEAFF. The CDR3 DNA sequence: TGTGCCAGTAGTAAATTTAGGACCGAGAACACTGAAGCTTTCTTT. This chain connects TRBV19 to TRBJ1-1; D gene ambiguous. Germline loops: CDR1 LNHDA, CDR2 SQIVND (reference sequence). Trimming took 4 bases from V and 1 from J, leaving 13 bases between them. This CDR3 spans 15 amino acids.

The rearrangement joins TRBV3-1 (or the pseudogene TRBV3-2) to TRBJ2-3; TRBD1 matches at 9 bases. The V segment lost 6 bases and the J segment 5 bases; nucleotides outside the gene matches: 6. In germline, CDR1 is LGHDT, CDR2 YNNKEL (reference sequence). CDR3 size: 14 residues. The chain's CDR3 is CASREQGAQDTQYF. The CDR3 DNA is TGTGCCAGCAGAGAACAGGGGGCGCAAGATACGCAGTATTTT.

The rearrangement joins TRBV7-8 to TRBJ2-7; 12 nucleotides agree with TRBD2. CDR3 size: 16 residues. V lost 1 base, J lost 3 bases, and 4 bases stayed unmatched. Germline V gene sequence: CDR1 SGHVS, CDR2 FQNEAQ. Written as DNA, the CDR3 is TGTGCCAGCAGCTTAGTGACTAGCGGGAGTATCTACGAGCAGTACTTC. This encodes CASSLVTSGSIYEQYF.

Written as DNA, the CDR3 is TGTGCCACCAGCTCGTCGTTCCAAGGGTACGAGCAGTACTTC. Translating gives CATSSSFQGYEQYF. This chain uses TRBV15 with TRBJ2-7, with D unclear. V was cut by 5 bases and J by 4 bases, with 15 bases left in between. This CDR3 is 14 amino acids long. The germline V gene encodes CDR1 LNHNV and CDR2 YYDKDF (reference sequence).

The genes are TRBV30 and TRBJ1-2; D is ambiguous. The V end was cut by 2 bases, the J end by 8 bases, with 12 bases between. CDR1 is GTSNPN, CDR2 SVGIG, per germline (reference sequence). CDR3 length: 12 amino acids. The CDR3 is CAWSKGRHGYTF. The CDR3 DNA sequence: TGTGCCTGGAGTAAGGGCAGGCACGGCTACACCTTC. Filled out from reference TRBV30 and TRBJ1-2, the complete variable domain reads SQTIHQWPATLVQPVGSPLSLECTVEGTSNPNLYWYRQAAGRGLQLLFYSVGIGQISSEVPQNLSASRPQDRQFILSSKKLLLSDSGFYLCAWSKGRHGYTFGSGTRLTVV.

The chain is built from TRBV3-1 (or the pseudogene TRBV3-2) and TRBJ2-3; D is undetermined. Germline V gives CDR1 LGHDT, CDR2 YNNKEL (reference sequence). V was pared by 0 bases and J by 6 bases, with 10 bases between. The CDR3 is made up of 14 amino acids. The CDR3: CASSQDPAEDTQYF. The CDR3 region has the DNA TGTGCCAGCAGCCAAGATCCGGCTGAGGATACGCAGTATTTT.

The chain recombines TRBV18 with TRBJ2-7, with 9 bases lining up with TRBD1. This CDR3 contains 14 residues. J gave up 5 bases and V 1 base, and 3 bases lay outside the gene matches. CDR1 and CDR2 from the germline V gene are KGHSH and LQKENI. The chain's CDR3 is CASSPLDRGHEQYF. Written as DNA, the CDR3 is TGTGCCAGCTCACCACTGGACAGGGGTCACGAGCAGTACTTC.

This sequence joins TRBV7-2 and TRBJ1-5; D perhaps matches TRBD1 (6 bases). The CDR3 contains 13 residues. The V and J ends lost 4 bases and 7 bases respectively, with 11 bases between them. Germline V CDR1 and CDR2: SGHTA, FQGNSA. The chain's CDR3 is CASSSDSGQPQHF. The CDR3 bases are TGTGCCAGCAGCTCGGACAGCGGCCAGCCCCAGCATTTT. Using reference TRBV7-2 and TRBJ1-5 for the parts outside the CDR3, the full variable domain is GAGVSQSPSNKVTEKGKDVELRCDPISGHTALYWYRQSLGQGLEFLIYFQGNSAPDKSGLPSDRFSAERTGGSVSTLTIQRTQQEDSAVYLCASSSDSGQPQHFGDGTRLSIL.

This sequence joins TRBV19 and TRBJ1-5; D remains ambiguous. Trimming removed 3 bases from V and 5 bases from J, with 8 bases in between. The CDR3 contains 13 residues. The germline CDR1 and CDR2 sequences are LNHDA and SQIVND (reference sequence). As DNA, the CDR3 is TGTGCCAGTAGTATTTGGAGAGATCAGCCCCAGCATTTT. Translation gives CASSIWRDQPQHF.

A few counts support this clone. This chain links TRBV29-1 with TRBJ1-3, with D possibly being TRBD1 (5 bases). The germline V gene has CDR1 SQVTM and CDR2 ANQGSEA. V gave up 3 bases and J gave up 6 bases, with 9 bases separating them. CDR3 length: 12 amino acids. The CDR3 here is CSVDQGSNTIYF. CDR3 nucleotide sequence: TGCAGCGTTGACCAGGGTTCAAACACCATATATTTT. Drawing the rest from reference TRBV29-1 and TRBJ1-3, the complete variable domain is SAVISQKPSRDICQRGTSLTIQCQVDSQVTMMFWYRQQPGQSLTLIATANQGSEATYESGFVIDKFPISRPNLTFSTLTVSNMSPEDSSIYLCSVDQGSNTIYFGEGSWLTVV.

J is TRBJ1-3 and V is TRBV15; D might be TRBD1 (6 bases). The germline V gene encodes CDR1 LNHNV and CDR2 YYDKDF (reference sequence). V was shortened by 6 bases and J by 5 bases, with 11 bases between the two germline ends. CDR3 size: 13 residues. The DNA of the CDR3 is TGTGCCACCAGGGACAGTGCTCGAAACACCATATATTTT. Translating gives CATRDSARNTIYF.

The chain recombines TRBV28 with TRBJ1-2, with 7 bases identical to TRBD1. Trimming at V came to 1 base and at J to 4 bases, leaving 9 bases not matched to a gene. The length of the CDR3 is 16 residues. The V gene's germline CDR1 is MDHEN and CDR2 SYDVKM. CDR3 nucleotide sequence: TGTGCCAGCAGTTTATTTCCCGGGACAGACATCTATGGCTACACCTTC. This codes for CASSLFPGTDIYGYTF.

The chain is built from TRBV7-9 and TRBJ1-1, with 11 bases that match TRBD1. The CDR3 is 17 amino acids. The germline V gene has CDR1 SEHNR and CDR2 FQNEAQ (reference sequence). V shed 5 bases, J shed 4 bases, and the junction held 12 bases outside the gene matches. As DNA, the CDR3 is TGTGCCAGCAGCCCCGGGACAGGGGGGATACGCCGCACTGAAGCTTTCTTT. Its translation: CASSPGTGGIRRTEAFF.

This chain connects TRBV29-1 to TRBJ1-1; D not resolved. The V end lost 5 bases, the J end lost 3 bases, and 10 bases lay between the germline ends. CDR1 and CDR2 from the germline V gene are SQVTM and ANQGSEA. This CDR3 contains 12 residues. This chain's CDR3 is CSVRATDTEAFF. CDR3 bases: TGCAGCGTTCGGGCGACGGACACTGAAGCTTTCTTT.

This clone was detected once. The chain combines TRBV15 with TRBJ2-2; 8 bases match TRBD2. Losses at the gene ends were 2 bases for V and 0 bases for J; bases not matched to a gene: 2. CDR1 LNHNV and CDR2 YYDKDF come from the germline V gene (reference sequence). CDR3 length: 16 residues. The CDR3 region is CATSRYGGANTGELFF. In nucleotides, the CDR3 is TGTGCCACCAGCAGATACGGGGGGGCGAACACCGGGGAGCTGTTTTTT.

The chain has TRBV7-9 and TRBJ2-3, with D perhaps TRBD2 (5 bases). The germline V gene encodes CDR1 SEHNR and CDR2 FQNEAQ (reference sequence). The CDR3 consists of 15 residues. V lost 0 bases, J lost 2 bases, and 9 bases lay in between. The CDR3 DNA reads TGTGCCAGCAGCTTAGCTCTAGACTACACAGATACGCAGTATTTT. As protein: CASSLALDYTDTQYF.

The V and J genes are TRBV7-2 and TRBJ1-1; perhaps TRBD1 as D (6 bases). This CDR3 has 15 residues. CDR1 is SGHTA and CDR2 is FQGNSA in the germline V gene. Trimming left V 4 bases short and J 4 bases short, with 16 bases between. The CDR3 DNA reads as TGTGCCAGCAGCTCCCCAGGGGACGGGGCCACTGAAGCTTTCTTT. Translated: CASSSPGDGATEAFF.

The chain couples TRBV19 to TRBJ2-3, with TRBD1 identical over 10 bases. The CDR3 has 14 amino acids. CDR1 is LNHDA, CDR2 SQIVND, per germline (reference sequence). Trimming removed 7 bases from V and 4 bases from J; junction bases left unmatched: 5. The CDR3 loop reads CASTPGQGPDTQYF. As DNA, the CDR3 is TGTGCCAGTACACCGGGACAGGGGCCAGATACGCAGTATTTT. The full variable domain, with the rest looked up from reference TRBV19 and TRBJ2-3, is DGGITQSPKYLFRKEGQNVTLSCEQNLNHDAMYWYRQDPGQGLRLIYYSQIVNDFQKGDIAEGYSVSREKKESFPLTVTSAQKNPTAFYLCASTPGQGPDTQYFGPGTRLTVL.

In this sample, this clone turned up once. This sequence joins TRBV19 and TRBJ2-6; the D gene could be TRBD1 or TRBD2 (6 bases each). V was pared by 1 base and J by 1 base, with 8 bases between. Per the germline V gene, CDR1 is LNHDA and CDR2 is SQIVND (reference sequence). CDR3 length: 16 residues. CDR3 loop: CASSIVGGSGANVLTF. The CDR3 DNA reads as TGTGCCAGTAGTATAGTAGGGGGGTCTGGGGCCAACGTCCTGACTTTC.

This clone was found once. J is TRBJ2-2 and V is TRBV24-1; no clear D gene. Germline V gives CDR1 KGHDR, CDR2 SFDVKD. The V gene lost 5 bases and the J gene lost 0 bases, with 9 bases spanning the gap. There are 15 residues in the CDR3. CDR3 sequence: CATSVQDPNTGELFF. Written as DNA, the CDR3 is TGTGCCACCAGTGTCCAGGACCCGAACACCGGGGAGCTGTTTTTT.